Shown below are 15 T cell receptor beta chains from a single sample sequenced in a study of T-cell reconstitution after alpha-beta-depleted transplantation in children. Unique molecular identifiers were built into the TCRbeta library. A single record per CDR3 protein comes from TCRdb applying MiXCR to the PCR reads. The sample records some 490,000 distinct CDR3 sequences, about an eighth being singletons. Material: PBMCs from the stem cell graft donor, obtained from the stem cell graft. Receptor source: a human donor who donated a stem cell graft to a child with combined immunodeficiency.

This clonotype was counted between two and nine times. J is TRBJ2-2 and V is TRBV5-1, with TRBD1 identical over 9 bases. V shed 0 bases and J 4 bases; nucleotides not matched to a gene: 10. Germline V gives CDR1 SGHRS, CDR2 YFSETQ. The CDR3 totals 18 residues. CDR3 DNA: TGCGCCAGCAGCTTGGCCTCGGACGGACAGGGGATCACCGGGGAGCTGTTTTTT. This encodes CASSLASDGQGITGELFF.

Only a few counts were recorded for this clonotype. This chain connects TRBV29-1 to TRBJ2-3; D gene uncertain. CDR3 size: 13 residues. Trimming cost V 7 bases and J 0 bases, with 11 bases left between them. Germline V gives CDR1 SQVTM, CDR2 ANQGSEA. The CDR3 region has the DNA TGCAGCGAACGACGGACCAGCACAGATACGCAGTATTTT. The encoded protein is CSERRTSTDTQYF.

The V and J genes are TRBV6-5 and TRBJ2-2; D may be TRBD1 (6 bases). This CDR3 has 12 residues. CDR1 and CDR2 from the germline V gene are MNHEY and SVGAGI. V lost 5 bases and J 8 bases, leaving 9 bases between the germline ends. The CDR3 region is CASSNTGGELFF. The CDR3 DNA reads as TGTGCCAGCAGTAATACAGGGGGGGAGCTGTTTTTT.

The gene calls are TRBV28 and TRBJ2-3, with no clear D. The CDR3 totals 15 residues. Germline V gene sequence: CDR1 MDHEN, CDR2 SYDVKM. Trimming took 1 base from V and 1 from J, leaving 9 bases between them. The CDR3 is CASSLSHPGTDTQYF. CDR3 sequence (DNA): TGTGCCAGCAGTTTATCCCACCCGGGCACAGATACGCAGTATTTT.

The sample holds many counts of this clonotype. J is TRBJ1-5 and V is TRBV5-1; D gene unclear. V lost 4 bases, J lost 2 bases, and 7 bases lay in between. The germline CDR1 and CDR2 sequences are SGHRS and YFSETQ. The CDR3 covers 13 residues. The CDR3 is CASSPQGNQPQHF. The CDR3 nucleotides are TGCGCCAGCAGCCCTCAGGGCAATCAGCCCCAGCATTTT. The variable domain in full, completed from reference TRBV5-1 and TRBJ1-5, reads KAGVTQTPRYLIKTRGQQVTLSCSPISGHRSVSWYQQTPGQGLQFLFEYFSETQRNKGNFPGRFSGRQFSNSRSEMNVSTLELGDSALYLCASSPQGNQPQHFGDGTRLSIL.

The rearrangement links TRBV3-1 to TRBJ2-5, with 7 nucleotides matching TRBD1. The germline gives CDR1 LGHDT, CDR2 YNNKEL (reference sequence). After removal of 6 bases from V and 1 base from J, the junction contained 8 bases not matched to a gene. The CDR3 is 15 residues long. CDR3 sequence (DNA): TGTGCCAGCAGGCTTTCGACAGGGCCCCAAGAGACCCAGTACTTC. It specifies CASRLSTGPQETQYF.

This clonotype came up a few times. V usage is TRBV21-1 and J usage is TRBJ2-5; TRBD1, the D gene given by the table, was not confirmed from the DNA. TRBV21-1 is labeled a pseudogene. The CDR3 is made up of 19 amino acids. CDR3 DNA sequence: TGTGCCAGCAGCAAAGGCTCGCCATTGGGGGCAGGGGATCAAGAGACCCAGTACTTC. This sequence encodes CASSKGSPLGAGDQETQYF.

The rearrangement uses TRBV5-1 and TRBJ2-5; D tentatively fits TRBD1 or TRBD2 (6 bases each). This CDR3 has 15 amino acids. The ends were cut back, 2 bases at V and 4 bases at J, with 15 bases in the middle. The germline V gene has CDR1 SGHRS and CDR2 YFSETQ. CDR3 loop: CASSFTGRGGETQYF. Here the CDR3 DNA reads TGCGCCAGCAGCTTCACAGGGCGGGGTGGAGAGACCCAGTACTTC.

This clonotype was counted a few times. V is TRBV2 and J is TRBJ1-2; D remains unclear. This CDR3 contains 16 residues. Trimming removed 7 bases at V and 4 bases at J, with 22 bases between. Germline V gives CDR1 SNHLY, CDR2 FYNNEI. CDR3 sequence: CASTQEDPRLSYGYTF. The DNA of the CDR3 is TGTGCCAGCACTCAGGAGGATCCCCGGCTATCCTATGGCTACACCTTC.

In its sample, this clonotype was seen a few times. The CDR3 loop reads CASSSPSGGEQYF. DNA of the CDR3: TGTGCCAGCAGTTCACCTAGCGGGGGGGAGCAGTACTTC. The chain uses TRBV27 and TRBJ2-7; 11 bases are shared with TRBD2. The CDR3 consists of 13 residues. The germline V gene encodes CDR1 MNHEY and CDR2 SMNVEV (reference sequence). V dropped 4 bases and J dropped 7; count of bases not matched to a gene: 3.

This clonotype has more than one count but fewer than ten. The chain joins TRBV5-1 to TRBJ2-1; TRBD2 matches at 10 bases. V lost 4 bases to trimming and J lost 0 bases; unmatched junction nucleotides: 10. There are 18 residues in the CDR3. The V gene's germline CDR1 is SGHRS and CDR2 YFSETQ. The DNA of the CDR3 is TGCGCCAGCAGCCTCAGCGGGAGGGCTGCCAGCTCCTACAATGAGCAGTTCTTC. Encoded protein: CASSLSGRAASSYNEQFF.

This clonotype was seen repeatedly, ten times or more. The CDR3 loop is CSASTQGLAGAEDTQYF. The CDR3 DNA is TGCAGTGCTTCCACACAGGGGCTAGCGGGGGCGGAAGATACGCAGTATTTT. This chain joins TRBV20-1 and TRBJ2-3; 10 nucleotides agree with TRBD2. J was trimmed by 5 bases and V by 5 bases; bases with no gene match: 16. The CDR3 contains 17 residues. Per the germline V gene, CDR1 is DFQATT and CDR2 is SNEGSKA (reference sequence).

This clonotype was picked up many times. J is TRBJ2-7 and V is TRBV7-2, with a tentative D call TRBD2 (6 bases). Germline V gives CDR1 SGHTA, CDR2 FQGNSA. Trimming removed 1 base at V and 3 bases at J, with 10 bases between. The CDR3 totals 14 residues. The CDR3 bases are TGTGCCAGCAGCTTAGAAGGCGGGATCTACGAGCAGTACTTC. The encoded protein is CASSLEGGIYEQYF.

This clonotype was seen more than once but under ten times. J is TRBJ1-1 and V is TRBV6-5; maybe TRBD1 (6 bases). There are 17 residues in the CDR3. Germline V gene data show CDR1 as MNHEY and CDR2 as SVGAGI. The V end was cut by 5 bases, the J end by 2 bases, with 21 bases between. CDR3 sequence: CASSTHPHRVINTEAFF. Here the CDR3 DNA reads TGTGCCAGCAGTACTCACCCCCACAGGGTCATAAACACTGAAGCTTTCTTT.

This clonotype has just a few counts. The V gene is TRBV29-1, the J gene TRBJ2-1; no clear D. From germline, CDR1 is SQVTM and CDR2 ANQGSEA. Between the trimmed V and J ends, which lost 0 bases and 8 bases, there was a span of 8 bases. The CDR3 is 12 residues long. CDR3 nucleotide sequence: TGCAGCGTTGAAGAGGTAGTTGATGAGCAGTTCTTC. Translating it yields CSVEEVVDEQFF.